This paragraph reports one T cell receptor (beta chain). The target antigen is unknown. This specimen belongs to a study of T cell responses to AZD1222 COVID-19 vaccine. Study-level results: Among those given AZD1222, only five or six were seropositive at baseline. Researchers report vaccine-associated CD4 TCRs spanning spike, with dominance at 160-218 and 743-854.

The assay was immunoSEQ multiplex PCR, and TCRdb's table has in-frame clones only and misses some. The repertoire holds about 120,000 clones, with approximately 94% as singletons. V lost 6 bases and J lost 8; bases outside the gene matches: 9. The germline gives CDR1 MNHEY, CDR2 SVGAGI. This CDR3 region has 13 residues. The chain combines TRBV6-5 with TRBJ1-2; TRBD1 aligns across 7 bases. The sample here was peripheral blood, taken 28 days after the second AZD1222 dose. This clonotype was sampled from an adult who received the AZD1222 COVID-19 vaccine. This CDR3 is CASRFFGTAGYTF. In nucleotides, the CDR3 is TGTGCCAGCAGATTCTTCGGGACAGCGGGCTACACCTTC.